This TCR beta chain emerged from a study of cytomegalovirus exposure and HLA in healthy donors. Overall study context: When 398 donors were genotyped, roughly four fifths of them were found to fall in the Caucasian-associated ancestry cluster.

Vbeta (60) and Jbeta (13) primers were used in the PCR. Here immunoSEQ multiplex PCR was the method, and the copy in TCRdb shows in-frame clones only, minus some. Here the sample spans approximately 170,000 clones, around 72% being singletons. This TCR was recovered from a woman between 35 and 50 years old in good health and CMV-seropositive. Source material: PBMCs.

CDR3 residues: CASKVTPGLAVGELFF. The CDR3 bases are TGTGCCAGCAAAGTCACTCCGGGACTAGCGGTCGGGGAGCTGTTTTTT. J is TRBJ2-2 and V is TRBV11-1; 11 bases align to TRBD2. The V gene's germline CDR1 is SGHAT and CDR2 FQDESV (reference sequence). This CDR3 region has 16 residues. Trimming took 7 bases from V and 7 from J; bases not matched to a gene: 11.